This TCR beta chain was obtained from a study of cytomegalovirus exposure and HLA in healthy donors (TCRdb year 2017). Broadly, across the study: In an earlier analysis of around 540 of the donors, 250 to 350 Gb of sequence data and about 110 million unique TCR beta sequences from approximately 180 million T cells were reported. Approximately 300 gigabases of sequencing data and roughly 80 million unique TCR sequences made up an early release that covered under 750 HLA-typed donors. Of the approximately 400 genotyped donors, about 80% fell in the genetic ancestry cluster associated with self-reported Caucasian donors. The study aimed to test whether signatures of past pathogen exposure could be identified by cataloging public T cell receptors. Using immunosequencing, the study profiled T cell repertoires from fewer than 850 subjects and related those repertoires to cytomegalovirus serostatus. Besides the first cohort of more than 650 subjects, a separate validation cohort made up of 120 different subjects was used. High-throughput TCR immunosequencing, statistical association of individual TCRs with disease status, and machine learning were combined to predict cytomegalovirus infection status. To study patterns of TCR occurrence, a later analysis re-analyzed previously published TCR beta repertoires from 666 donors and added high-resolution HLA genotyping. The later analysis used no new phenotypic data to find candidate immune exposures, relying instead on TCR beta sequences and their occurrence across donors. To decide whether each TCR beta V gene segment behaved as functional or pseudogenic, an earlier analysis of over 500 of the donors relied on high-throughput TCR beta sequencing. Donor age, sex, ethnicity and CMV serostatus were compiled together with the repertoire data. In a later genetic analysis, genome-wide SNP genotypes for about 65% of the roughly 670 donors were used, and that subset was treated as a discovery cohort. All discovery cohort repertoires had been generated using a single sequencing platform. Class I and class II HLA loci were covered by the typing at four-digit resolution. The number of typed donors differed by locus: about 629-630 for A, B, C, DRB1 and DQB1; 522 for DQA1; fewer than 610 for DPA1; and roughly 490 for DPB1. Roughly five DR-DQ haplotypes were handled as single units for association and clustering because linkage in the cohort was strong. Among some 410 genotyped donors of the cohort, an average of approximately 240,000 unique TCR beta nucleotide sequences was sequenced per donor, of which 15% to 20% were non-productive. General conclusions and limits of the study: A later analysis found that TCR association rates varied across HLA loci, with DRB1 alleles showing the most associated TCRs and HLA-C alleles the fewest. In both the original and validation cohorts, the classifier was reported to diagnose cytomegalovirus status with high specificity and sensitivity. In a later analysis, about 16,000 TCR beta sequences were associated with specific HLA alleles at a false discovery rate of 0.05. The authors suggested that the approach could potentially be generalized to other disease states and immunological phenotypes. The study gave a list of about 150 TCR beta chains associated with cytomegalovirus. The cohort was sequenced for TCR beta chains only, and without alpha or paired-chain data the features that could be detected were limited. Because HLA typing was missing for some donors at each locus, association tests included only the typed subset. According to a later analysis, most CMV-associated TCR beta chains appeared to be HLA-restricted, and the HLA associations seemed to be driven largely by CMV exposure. In vitro tests confirmed that three of the cytomegalovirus-associated TCR beta chains recognize cytomegalovirus antigens. The presence/absence analyses assumed that sequencing depth was roughly uniform across donors, and that assumption may not be true. Compared with the 666-donor mean, donors in an Asian-associated ancestry cluster had fewer N-insertions in productive TCRs, according to a later genetic analysis. An association between a missense DCLRE1C variant and V-gene and J-gene trimming of TCR beta chains was found in a later genetic analysis and replicated in an independent cohort. CMV serostatus was the only immune exposure information available for the cohort. When HLA alleles, especially DR and DQ, strongly co-occurred, TCR associations were difficult to assign to individual alleles. In a later analysis, several top co-occurrence clusters were reported to appear linked to parvovirus B19, influenza, CMV and Epstein-Barr virus. A cluster of highly shared sequence variants was judged likely to be a technical artifact of the sequencing pipeline. A further reported finding was that TCR beta sequences accurately predicted the HLA-A and HLA-B alleles for most subjects in the first cohort. In an earlier analysis of more than 450 of the donors, most TCR beta V segments were observed in productive rearrangements about 87% or about 30% of the time, broadly matching IMGT annotations. A later analysis found that HLA-associated TCR beta chains were more clonally expanded and had lower generation probabilities than equally common non-associated chains. Linkage disequilibrium might explain the correlated functional status among segregating V segments, but an unknown experimental factor could not be ruled out. Because counts were too low, about 15 rarely observed V segments, including chromosome 9 orphons, were left out of the earlier analysis of 500 to 650 of the donors. Most TCR sequences were observed very rarely across donors, whereas some public TCRs were present in many individuals.

This clone was seen a handful of times. No antigen is known for it. No much larger clone exists at a distance of one base, and base qualities are not known. The cohort was made up of approximately 700 healthy bone marrow donors. All cohort members were sampled while nominally healthy, although unrecorded immune exposures were likely present. The donor was CMV seropositive and was included in the group of some 290 seropositive cohort members. Each donor provided a peripheral blood sample, and peripheral blood mononuclear cells were used for TCR beta sequencing. Genomic DNA extraction from the blood cell samples was performed with the Qiagen DNeasy Blood Extraction Kit. Libraries were constructed by the immunoSEQ multiplex PCR assay. For the multiplex PCR, a mixture combining 60 forward primers for TCR Vbeta segments and 13 reverse primers for TCR Jbeta segments was used. Amplification of the CDR3 region of rearranged TCR beta genes was performed with a multiplex PCR assay on genomic DNA. On the Illumina HiSeq System, the amplified TCR beta libraries were sequenced as 87-base-pair reads. The original pipeline was this. A later analysis tallied roughly 78 million unique TCR beta chains across the 550 to 850 repertoires, and about 10 million of those chains were shared by two or more donors. A nearest-neighbor algorithm error-corrected the raw reads and collapsed the reads into unique sequences, merging closely related sequences to remove PCR and sequencing errors. To assign V, D and J gene segments, CDR3 sequences were aligned to IMGT reference sequences. For a sequence to be retained, a match of at least six nucleotides was required to both a V gene segment and a J gene segment. Rearrangements were classified as productive when the CDR3 lacked stop codons and remained in frame with V and J, and all other rearrangements were classified as non-productive. CDR3 was defined according to IMGT convention as the region running from the second conserved V-encoded cysteine to the conserved J-encoded phenylalanine. The earlier analysis of some 540 of the donors excluded any sequence lacking an unambiguous match to a single V gene segment. In an earlier analysis of around 590 of the donors, a V segment was called functional when productive rearrangements were above 56.7%, and segregating when the standard deviation between donors exceeded 5%. A statistical classification framework was built for diagnosing cytomegalovirus status from the catalog of TCR beta chain sequences. V and J gene assignment, in a later analysis, came from comparing TCR nucleotide sequences with IMGT/GENE-DB human TR gene sequences. In a later analysis, CDR3 sequences and most-parsimonious VDJ recombination scenarios were assigned using the TCRdist pipeline. A later analysis defined each TCR beta chain by its CDR3 amino acid sequence plus V-gene family, and excluded reads lacking a unique V-gene family. A later analysis removed 592 highly shared, low-generation-probability nucleotide sequences to deal with suspected cross-contamination and a sequencing artifact. A later analysis calculated a clonal expansion index for each public chain from normalized within-repertoire ranks of inferred template counts. Generation probabilities in a later analysis came from a VDJ recombination model fitted to out-of-frame rearrangements, and those results were checked against IGoR. Hypergeometric tests were used in a later analysis to score TCR-TCR, TCR-HLA and TCR-CMV co-occurrence, with a repertoire-size bias correction applied to the TCR pairs. A later analysis estimated false discovery rates by permuting HLA or CMV assignments 20 times. In a later analysis, co-occurring TCRs were grouped using DBSCAN, and TCRdist sequence similarity was added for clustering within HLA-allele-positive subsets. Repertoires with fewer than 30,000 or more than 120,000 public chains were left out of co-occurrence clustering, as were a handful of repertoires with anomalous nucleotide sharing. In its TCRdb copy, this immuneACCESS table keeps in-frame sequences only and misses some clones. Where compared with another copy, unresolved V genes explain less than half of these, and the others have no known cause. V, J and clone size are those of that table, while D and trimming were read from the DNA. This sample gives roughly 160,000 clones in total; around 77% of them show up just once. The ten largest clones take up 1% of the sample.

The sequenced sample consisted of PBMCs. The clonotype was recovered from a woman aged 50 to 60 in good health and CMV-seropositive.

CDR3 region: CASSFFSGGRYEQYF. The DNA sequence is as follows: TGTGCCAGCAGTTTCTTCAGCGGGGGAAGGTACGAGCAGTACTTC. This chain is built from TRBV27 and TRBJ2-7; TRBD2 aligns with 8 central bases. The germline V gene (reference sequence) gives CDR1 as MNHEY and CDR2 as SMNVEV. Trimming removed 3 bases from V and 4 bases from J; the gene matches leave 8 bases unexplained. The CDR3 runs 15 residues from the cysteine to the phenylalanine. Here the CDR3 DNA is all that survives: 45 bases in frame from base 1.